This TCR beta chain was sequenced during a study of blood T cells in healthy people across ages. General study results and limits: The study lacked donor CMV status, which possibly confounded expanded clonotype changes. Diversity was higher, and naive CD4+ cells more numerous, in long-lived donors than in aged donors. Age advanced and TCR beta diversity per million T cells fell, roughly linearly.

Each donor had 8 to 10 milliliters of peripheral blood drawn. Alongside a J-beta primer mix, a sample-barcoded 5' primer served in a second PCR lasting roughly 7 to 11 cycles. One entry per CDR3 protein results from TCRdb running MiXCR on the 5' RACE reads. This sample has about 1,400,000 distinct CDR3 sequences, with 42% found just once. The CDR3 loop spans 18 amino acids. The germline V and J ends were trimmed by 1 base and 3 bases, with 22 bases remaining between them. Germline V CDR1 and CDR2: MGHDK, SYGVNS. Notes on this clonotype: Its matching antigen is unknown.

The TCR sequence derives from a woman aged 18-29 years in good health. The chain carries TRBV25-1 and TRBJ2-7; tentatively, D is TRBD2 (5 bases). The sequenced sample consisted of blood. The CDR3 loop reads CASSEWFVGRTEVYEQYF. The CDR3 DNA is TGTGCCAGCAGTGAATGGTTTGTTGGCAGGACGGAGGTCTACGAGCAGTACTTC.